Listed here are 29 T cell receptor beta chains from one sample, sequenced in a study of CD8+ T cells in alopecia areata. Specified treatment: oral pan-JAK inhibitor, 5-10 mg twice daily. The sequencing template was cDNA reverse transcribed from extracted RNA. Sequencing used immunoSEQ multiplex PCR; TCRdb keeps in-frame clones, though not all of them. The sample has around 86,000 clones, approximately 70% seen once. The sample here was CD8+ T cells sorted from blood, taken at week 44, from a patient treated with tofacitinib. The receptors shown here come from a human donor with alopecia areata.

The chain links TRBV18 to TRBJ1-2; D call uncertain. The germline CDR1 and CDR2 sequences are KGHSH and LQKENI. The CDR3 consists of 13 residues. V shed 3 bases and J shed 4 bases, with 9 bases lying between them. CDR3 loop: CASSPGEVYGYTF. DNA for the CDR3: TGTGCCAGCTCACCGGGTGAGGTCTATGGCTACACCTTC.

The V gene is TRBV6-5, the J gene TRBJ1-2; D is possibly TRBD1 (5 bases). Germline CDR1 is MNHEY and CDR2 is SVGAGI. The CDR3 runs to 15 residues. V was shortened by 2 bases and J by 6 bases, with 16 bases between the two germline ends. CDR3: CASSYVSYRINGYTF. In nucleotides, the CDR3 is TGTGCCAGCAGTTACGTTAGTTACAGGATAAATGGCTACACCTTC.

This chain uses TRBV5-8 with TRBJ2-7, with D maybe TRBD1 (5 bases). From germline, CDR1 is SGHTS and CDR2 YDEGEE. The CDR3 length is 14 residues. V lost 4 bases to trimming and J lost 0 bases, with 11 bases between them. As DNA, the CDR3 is TGTGCCAGCAGCCCATATACAGGCTCCTACGAGCAGTACTTC. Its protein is CASSPYTGSYEQYF.

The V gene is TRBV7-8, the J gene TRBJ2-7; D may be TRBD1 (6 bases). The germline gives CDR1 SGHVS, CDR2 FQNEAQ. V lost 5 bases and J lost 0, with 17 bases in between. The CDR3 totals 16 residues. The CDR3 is CASSKPETGSSYEQYF. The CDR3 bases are TGTGCCAGCAGCAAACCCGAGACAGGTTCCTCCTACGAGCAGTACTTC. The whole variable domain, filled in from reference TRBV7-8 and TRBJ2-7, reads GAGVSQSPRYKVAKRGQDVALRCDPISGHVSLFWYQQALGQGPEFLTYFQNEAQLDKSGLPSDRFFAERPEGSVSTLKIQRTQQEDSAVYLCASSKPETGSSYEQYFGPGTRLTVT.

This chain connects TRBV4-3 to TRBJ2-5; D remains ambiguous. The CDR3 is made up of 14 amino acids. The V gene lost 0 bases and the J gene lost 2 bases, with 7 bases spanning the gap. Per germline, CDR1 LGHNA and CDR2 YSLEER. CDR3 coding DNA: TGCGCCAGCAGCCAAGACAGTGGGCAAGAGACCCAGTACTTC. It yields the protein CASSQDSGQETQYF.

CDR3 sequence (DNA): TGTGCCAGCAGTTTGGGGGGGGCAATCACTGAAGCTTTCTTT. Protein sequence: CASSLGGAITEAFF. V gene TRBV6-5 combines with J gene TRBJ1-1; tentatively, D is TRBD1 (6 bases). CDR3 size: 14 residues. CDR1 and CDR2 (germline): MNHEY, SVGAGI. V was clipped by 4 bases and J by 4 bases, with 13 bases between them.

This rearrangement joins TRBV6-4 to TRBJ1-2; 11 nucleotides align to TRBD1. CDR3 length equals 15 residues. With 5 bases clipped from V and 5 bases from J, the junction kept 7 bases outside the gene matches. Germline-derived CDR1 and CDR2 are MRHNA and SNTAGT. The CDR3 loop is CASSPGQGDWYGYTF. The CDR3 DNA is TGTGCCAGCAGTCCGGGACAGGGGGATTGGTATGGCTACACCTTC.

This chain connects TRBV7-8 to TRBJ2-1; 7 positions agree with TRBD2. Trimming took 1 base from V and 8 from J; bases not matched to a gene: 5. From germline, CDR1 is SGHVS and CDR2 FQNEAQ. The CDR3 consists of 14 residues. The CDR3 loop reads CASSLGTSRYEQFF. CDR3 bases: TGTGCCAGCAGCTTAGGGACTAGTCGCTATGAGCAGTTCTTC.

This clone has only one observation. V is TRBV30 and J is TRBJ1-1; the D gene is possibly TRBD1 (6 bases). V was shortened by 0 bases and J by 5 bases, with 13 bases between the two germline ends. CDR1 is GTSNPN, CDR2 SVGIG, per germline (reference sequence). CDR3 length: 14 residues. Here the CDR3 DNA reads TGTGCCTGGAGTGTAGGCGTAGGGGGGACTGAAGCTTTCTTT. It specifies CAWSVGVGGTEAFF. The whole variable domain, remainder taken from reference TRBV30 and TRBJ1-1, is SQTIHQWPATLVQPVGSPLSLECTVEGTSNPNLYWYRQAAGRGLQLLFYSVGIGQISSEVPQNLSASRPQDRQFILSSKKLLLSDSGFYLCAWSVGVGGTEAFFGQGTRLTVV.

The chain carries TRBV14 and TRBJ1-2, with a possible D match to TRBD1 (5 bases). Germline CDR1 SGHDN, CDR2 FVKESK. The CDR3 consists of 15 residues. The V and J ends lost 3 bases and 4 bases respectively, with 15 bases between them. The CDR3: CASSQYGGRGYGYTF. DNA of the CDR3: TGTGCCAGCAGCCAGTACGGGGGTAGGGGCTATGGCTACACCTTC.

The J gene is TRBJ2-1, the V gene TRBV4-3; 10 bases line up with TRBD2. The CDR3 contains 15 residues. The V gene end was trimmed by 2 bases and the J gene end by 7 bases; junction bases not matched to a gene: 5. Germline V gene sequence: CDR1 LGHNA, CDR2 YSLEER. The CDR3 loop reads CASSQSSGGGNEQFF. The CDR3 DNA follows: TGCGCCAGCAGCCAATCTAGCGGGGGCGGGAATGAGCAGTTCTTC.

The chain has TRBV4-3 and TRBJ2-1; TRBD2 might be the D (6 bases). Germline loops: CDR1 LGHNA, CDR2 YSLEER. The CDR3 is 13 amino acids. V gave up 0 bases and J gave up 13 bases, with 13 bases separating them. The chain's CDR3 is CASSQDPGDLQFF. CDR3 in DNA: TGCGCCAGCAGCCAAGACCCGGGGGACCTCCAGTTCTTC.

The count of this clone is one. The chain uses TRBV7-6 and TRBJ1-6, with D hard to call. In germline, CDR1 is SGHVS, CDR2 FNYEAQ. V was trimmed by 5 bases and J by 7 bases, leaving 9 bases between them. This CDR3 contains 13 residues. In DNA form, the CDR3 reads TGTGCCAGCAGCCCAGCCCCAAATTCACCCCTCCACTTT. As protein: CASSPAPNSPLHF.

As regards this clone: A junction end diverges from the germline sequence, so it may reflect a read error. CDR3 protein: CSVEEGGTVRSF. The CDR3 DNA is TGCAGCGTTGAGGAAGGTGGGACAGTGCGTAGCTTT. The chain carries TRBV29-1 and TRBJ1-1; 7 bases match TRBD1. CDR3 size: 12 residues. The germline CDR1 and CDR2 sequences are SQVTM and ANQGSEA.

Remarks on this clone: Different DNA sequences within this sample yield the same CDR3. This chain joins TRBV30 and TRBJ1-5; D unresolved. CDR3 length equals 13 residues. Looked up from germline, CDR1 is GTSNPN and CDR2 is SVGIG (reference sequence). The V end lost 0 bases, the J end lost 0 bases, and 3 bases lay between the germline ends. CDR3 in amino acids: CAWSVGSNQPQHF. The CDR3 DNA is TGTGCCTGGAGTGTTGGTAGCAATCAGCCCCAGCATTTT.

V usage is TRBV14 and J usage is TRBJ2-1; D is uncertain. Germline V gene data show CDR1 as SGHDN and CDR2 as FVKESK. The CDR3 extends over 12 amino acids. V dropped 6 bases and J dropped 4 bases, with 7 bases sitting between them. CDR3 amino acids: CASSVGYNEQFF. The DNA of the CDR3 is TGTGCCAGCAGTGTAGGGTACAATGAGCAGTTCTTC. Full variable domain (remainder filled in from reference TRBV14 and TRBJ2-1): EAGVTQFPSHSVIEKGQTVTLRCDPISGHDNLYWYRRVMGKEIKFLLHFVKESKQDESGMPNNRFLAERTGGTYSTLKVQPAELEDSGVYFCASSVGYNEQFFGPGTRLTVL.

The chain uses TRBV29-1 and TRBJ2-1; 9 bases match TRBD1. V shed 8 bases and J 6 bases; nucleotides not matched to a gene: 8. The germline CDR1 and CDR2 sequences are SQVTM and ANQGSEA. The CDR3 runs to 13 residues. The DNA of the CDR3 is TGCAGCTCGACAGGGGGTCCAACCAATGAGCAGTTCTTC. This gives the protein CSSTGGPTNEQFF.

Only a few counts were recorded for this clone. Here the CDR3 reads CASSQDYGTDYEQYF. The CDR3 nucleotides read TGCGCCAGCAGCCAGGACTACGGGACAGACTACGAGCAGTACTTC. The chain joins TRBV4-1 to TRBJ2-7; D might be TRBD1 (7 bases). The CDR3 covers 15 residues. Trimming left V 3 bases short and J 3 bases short, with 15 bases between. Germline CDR1 MGHRA, CDR2 YSYEKL.

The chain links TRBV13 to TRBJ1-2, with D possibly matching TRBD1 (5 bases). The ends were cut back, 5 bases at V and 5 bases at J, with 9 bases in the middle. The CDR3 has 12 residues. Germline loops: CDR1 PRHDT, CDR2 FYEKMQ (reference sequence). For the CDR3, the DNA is TGTGCCAGCAGCCAGGGCACGTATGGCTACACCTTC. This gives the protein CASSQGTYGYTF.

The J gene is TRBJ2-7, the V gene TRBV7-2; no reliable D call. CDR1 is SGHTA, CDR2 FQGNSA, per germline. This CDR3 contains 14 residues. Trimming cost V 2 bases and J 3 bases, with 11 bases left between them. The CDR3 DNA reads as TGTGCCAGCAGCTTAAGGCAGCCCTTCTACGAGCAGTACTTC. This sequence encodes CASSLRQPFYEQYF.

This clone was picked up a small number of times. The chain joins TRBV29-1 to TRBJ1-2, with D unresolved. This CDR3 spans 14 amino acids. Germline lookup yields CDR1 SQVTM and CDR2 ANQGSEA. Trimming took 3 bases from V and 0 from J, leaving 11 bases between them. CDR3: CSVDEGQANYGYTF. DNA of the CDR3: TGCAGCGTTGATGAAGGGCAAGCTAACTATGGCTACACCTTC.

The CDR3 loop is CASSLRSGTDTQYF. CDR3 DNA sequence: TGTGCCAGCAGTCTCAGGTCTGGCACAGATACGCAGTATTTT. This chain connects TRBV28 to TRBJ2-3, with D unresolved. This CDR3 has 14 amino acids. Germline V lookup: CDR1 MDHEN, CDR2 SYDVKM. V dropped 5 bases and J dropped 1 base, with 10 bases sitting between them.

Here the CDR3 reads CASSLLAYSSGTGNTIRTDTQYF. CDR3 bases: TGCGCCAGCAGCTTGTTGGCCTACAGTTCCGGGACAGGGAACACTATCCGCACAGATACGCAGTATTTT. This sequence joins TRBV5-1 and TRBJ2-3; 9 nucleotides line up with TRBD1. This CDR3 is 23 amino acids long. Trimming at V came to 1 base and at J to 1 base, leaving 25 bases not matched to a gene. The V gene's germline CDR1 is SGHRS and CDR2 YFSETQ.

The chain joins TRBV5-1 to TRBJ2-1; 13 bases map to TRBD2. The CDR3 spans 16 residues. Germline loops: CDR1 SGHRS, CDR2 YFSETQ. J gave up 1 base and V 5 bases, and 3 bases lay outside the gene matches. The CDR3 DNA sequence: TGCGCCAGCAGGGGGACTAGCGGGGATTCCTACAATGAGCAGTTCTTC. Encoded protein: CASRGTSGDSYNEQFF.

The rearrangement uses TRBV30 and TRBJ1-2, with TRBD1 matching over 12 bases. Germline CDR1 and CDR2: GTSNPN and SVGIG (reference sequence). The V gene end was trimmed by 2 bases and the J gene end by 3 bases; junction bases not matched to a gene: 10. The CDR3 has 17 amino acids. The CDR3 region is CAWSPGSGTGGDYGYTF. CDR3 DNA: TGTGCCTGGAGTCCAGGCTCCGGGACAGGGGGCGACTATGGCTACACCTTC.

In DNA, the CDR3 is TGTGCCAGCAGCCTGGTCACAGCAGGGCACTATGGCTACACCTTC. Amino acid sequence: CASSLVTAGHYGYTF. This chain joins TRBV5-6 and TRBJ1-2; D possibly corresponds to TRBD1 (5 bases). Trimming removed 4 bases from V and 3 bases from J, with 16 bases in between. Germline V lookup: CDR1 SGHDT, CDR2 YYEEEE. The CDR3 contains 15 residues.

The CDR3 region has the DNA TGCAGCGTTCGGCTGAACAATGAGCAGTTCTTC. Residues: CSVRLNNEQFF. The chain combines TRBV29-1 with TRBJ2-1; D unresolved. CDR3 length equals 11 residues. V shed 5 bases and J shed 5 bases, with 7 bases lying between them. CDR1 and CDR2 (germline): SQVTM, ANQGSEA.

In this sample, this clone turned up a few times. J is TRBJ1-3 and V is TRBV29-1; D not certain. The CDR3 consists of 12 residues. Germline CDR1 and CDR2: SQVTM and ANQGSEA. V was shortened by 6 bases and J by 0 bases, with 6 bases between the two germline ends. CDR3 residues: CSVRSSGNTIYF. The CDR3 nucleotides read TGCAGCGTACGTTCCTCTGGAAACACCATATATTTT. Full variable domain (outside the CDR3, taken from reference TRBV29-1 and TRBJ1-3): SAVISQKPSRDICQRGTSLTIQCQVDSQVTMMFWYRQQPGQSLTLIATANQGSEATYESGFVIDKFPISRPNLTFSTLTVSNMSPEDSSIYLCSVRSSGNTIYFGEGSWLTVV.

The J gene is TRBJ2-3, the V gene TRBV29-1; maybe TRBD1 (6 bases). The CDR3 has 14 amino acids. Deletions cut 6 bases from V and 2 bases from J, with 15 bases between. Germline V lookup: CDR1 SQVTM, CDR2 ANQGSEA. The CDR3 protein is CSVTRQENTDTQYF. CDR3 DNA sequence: TGCAGCGTGACCCGACAGGAGAACACAGATACGCAGTATTTT.